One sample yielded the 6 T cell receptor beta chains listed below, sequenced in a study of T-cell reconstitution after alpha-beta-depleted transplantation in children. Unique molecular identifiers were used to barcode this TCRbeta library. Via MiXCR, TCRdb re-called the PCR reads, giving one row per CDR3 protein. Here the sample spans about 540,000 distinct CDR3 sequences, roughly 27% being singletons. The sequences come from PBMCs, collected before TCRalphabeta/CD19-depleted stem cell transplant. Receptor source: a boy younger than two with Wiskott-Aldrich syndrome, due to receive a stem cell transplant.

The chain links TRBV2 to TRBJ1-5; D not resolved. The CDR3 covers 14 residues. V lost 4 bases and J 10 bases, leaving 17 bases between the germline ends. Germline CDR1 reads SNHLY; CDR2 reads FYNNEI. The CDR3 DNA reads TGTGCCAGCAGTGCTAGTTCTGTTGGAGTCCCCCAGCATTTT. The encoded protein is CASSASSVGVPQHF.

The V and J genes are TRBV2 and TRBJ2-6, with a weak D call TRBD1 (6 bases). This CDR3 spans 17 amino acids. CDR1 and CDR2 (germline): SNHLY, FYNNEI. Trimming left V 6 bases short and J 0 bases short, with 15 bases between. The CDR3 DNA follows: TGTGCCAGCAGAGGACAGTTTATAGCCTCTGGGGCCAACGTCCTGACTTTC. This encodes CASRGQFIASGANVLTF.

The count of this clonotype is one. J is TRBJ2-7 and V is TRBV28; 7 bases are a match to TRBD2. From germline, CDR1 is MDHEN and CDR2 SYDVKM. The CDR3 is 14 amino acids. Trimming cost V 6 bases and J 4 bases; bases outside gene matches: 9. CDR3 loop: CASRERGRGYEQYF. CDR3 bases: TGTGCCAGCAGGGAAAGAGGGAGGGGTTACGAGCAGTACTTC.

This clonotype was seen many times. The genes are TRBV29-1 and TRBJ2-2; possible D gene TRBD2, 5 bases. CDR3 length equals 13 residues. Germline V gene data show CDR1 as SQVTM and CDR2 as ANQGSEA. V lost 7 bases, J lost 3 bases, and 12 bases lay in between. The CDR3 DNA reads TGCAGCGGCCGGGGTAGGGACACCGGGGAGCTGTTTTTT. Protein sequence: CSGRGRDTGELFF.

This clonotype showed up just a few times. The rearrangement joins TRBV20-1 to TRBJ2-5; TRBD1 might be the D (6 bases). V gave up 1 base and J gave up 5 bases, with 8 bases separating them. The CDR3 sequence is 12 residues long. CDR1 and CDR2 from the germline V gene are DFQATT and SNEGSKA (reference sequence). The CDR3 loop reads CSARGTGETQYF. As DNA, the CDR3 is TGCAGTGCTAGAGGTACAGGGGAGACCCAGTACTTC.

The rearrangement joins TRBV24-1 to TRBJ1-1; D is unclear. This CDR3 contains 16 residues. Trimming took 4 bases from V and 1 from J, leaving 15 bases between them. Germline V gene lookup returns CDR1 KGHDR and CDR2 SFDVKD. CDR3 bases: TGTGCCACCAGTGACCCGGACCGTAACCAGAACACTGAAGCTTTCTTT. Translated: CATSDPDRNQNTEAFF.